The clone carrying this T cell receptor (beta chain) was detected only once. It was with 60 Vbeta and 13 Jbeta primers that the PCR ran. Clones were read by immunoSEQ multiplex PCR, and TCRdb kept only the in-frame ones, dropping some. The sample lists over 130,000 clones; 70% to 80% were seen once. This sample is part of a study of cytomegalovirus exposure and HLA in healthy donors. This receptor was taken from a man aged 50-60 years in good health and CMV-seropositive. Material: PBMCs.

This chain's CDR3 is CASSLLGRERGRNEQFF. CDR3 nucleotide sequence: TGTGCCAGCAGTTTATTGGGCAGGGAACGAGGGAGGAATGAGCAGTTCTTC. V usage is TRBV27 and J usage is TRBJ2-1; the D gene is possibly TRBD2 (6 bases). V lost 1 base and J 7 bases, leaving 20 bases between the germline ends. The CDR3 extends over 17 amino acids. The V gene's germline CDR1 is MNHEY and CDR2 SMNVEV (reference sequence).